This TCR beta chain was sequenced during a study of CD8+ T cells in alopecia areata. General study results and limits: Many expanded lesional clones persisted in scalp and blood during tofacitinib treatment.

In its sample, this clone was seen a few times. Its specificity is unknown. V was pared by 4 bases and J by 1 base, with 11 bases between. The CDR3 totals 15 residues. Germline V gene lookup returns CDR1 ENHRY and CDR2 SYGVKD. The treatment: oral pan-JAK inhibitor, 5-10 mg twice daily. RNA extraction was followed by reverse transcription into cDNA, which acted as the sequencing template. Produced via immunoSEQ multiplex PCR; TCRdb's table is partial and in-frame only. The table lists hundreds of thousands of clones, 60% of them singletons. The genes are TRBV10-3 and TRBJ2-1, with D perhaps TRBD1 (5 bases). This clonotype was obtained from a human donor with alopecia areata. Sequences were derived from CD4+ T cells sorted from blood, sampled between weeks 51 and 54, from a patient treated with tofacitinib. The CDR3 nucleotides are TGTGCCATCAGTGGCGTAGGGGTTTCCTACAATGAGCAGTTCTTC. Its protein product is CAISGVGVSYNEQFF.